Below, one T cell receptor beta chain is given with its context. The CDR3 has 15 amino acids. Per germline, CDR1 SGHRS and CDR2 YFSETQ. Between the trimmed V and J ends, which lost 2 bases and 3 bases, there was a span of 13 bases. This entry is derived from a study of human T cells and chemical hapten exposure. Described time point: patch test 2, 6 weeks after DPC sensitization. Treatment noted: therapeutic diphenylcyclopropenone sensitization with weekly scalp DPC. Each CDR3 protein gets one entry after TCRdb re-called the RACE reads with MiXCR. Counted here are 85,000 to 95,000 distinct CDR3 sequences, 9.5% to 11% occurring once; the ten biggest clones make up around 2.1%.

The chain employs TRBV5-1 and TRBJ2-3; D possibly matches TRBD1 or TRBD2 (5 bases each). The TCR was taken from a man in his forties with alopecia areata. Some clones in this sample may be carry-over from other donors' samples. The specimen was whole blood, collected in connection with sensitization to the hapten diphenylcyclopropenone (DPC). The CDR3 region is CASSFTGTQTDTQYF. Written as DNA, the CDR3 is TGCGCCAGCAGCTTCACCGGGACCCAAACAGATACGCAGTATTTT.